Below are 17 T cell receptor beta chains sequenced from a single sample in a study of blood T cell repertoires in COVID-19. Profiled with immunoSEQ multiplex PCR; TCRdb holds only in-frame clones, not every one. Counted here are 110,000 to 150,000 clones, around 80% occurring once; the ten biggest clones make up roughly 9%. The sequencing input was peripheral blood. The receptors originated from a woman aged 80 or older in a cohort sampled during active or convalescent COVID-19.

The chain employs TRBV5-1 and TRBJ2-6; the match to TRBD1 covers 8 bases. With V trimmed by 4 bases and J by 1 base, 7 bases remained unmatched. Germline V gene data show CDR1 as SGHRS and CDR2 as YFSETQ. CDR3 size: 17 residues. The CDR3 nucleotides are TGCGCCAGCAGCAAAGGACAGGGAATATCTGGGGCCAACGTCCTGACTTTC. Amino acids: CASSKGQGISGANVLTF.

CDR3 sequence (DNA): TGTGCCAGCAGCTCACAGGGGGCCGCCAATATTCAGCCCCAGCATTTT. Translating gives CASSSQGAANIQPQHF. V and J are TRBV7-2 and TRBJ1-5; 9 bases agree with TRBD1. This CDR3 contains 16 residues. V lost 4 bases, J lost 6 bases, and 10 bases stayed unmatched. Germline V gene lookup returns CDR1 SGHTA and CDR2 FQGNSA.

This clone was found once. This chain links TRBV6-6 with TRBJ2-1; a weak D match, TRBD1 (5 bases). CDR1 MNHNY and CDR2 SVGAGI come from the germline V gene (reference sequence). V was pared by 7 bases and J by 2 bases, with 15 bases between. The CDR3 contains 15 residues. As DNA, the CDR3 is TGTGCCAGCATTTTAACAGGCGAAACCTACAATGAGCAGTTCTTC. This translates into CASILTGETYNEQFF.

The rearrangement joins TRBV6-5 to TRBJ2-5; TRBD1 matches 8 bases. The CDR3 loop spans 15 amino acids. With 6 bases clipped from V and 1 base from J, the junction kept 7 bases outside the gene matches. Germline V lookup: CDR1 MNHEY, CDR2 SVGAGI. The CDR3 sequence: CASRGPGTGQETQYF. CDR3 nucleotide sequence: TGTGCCAGCAGAGGTCCCGGGACAGGCCAAGAGACCCAGTACTTC.

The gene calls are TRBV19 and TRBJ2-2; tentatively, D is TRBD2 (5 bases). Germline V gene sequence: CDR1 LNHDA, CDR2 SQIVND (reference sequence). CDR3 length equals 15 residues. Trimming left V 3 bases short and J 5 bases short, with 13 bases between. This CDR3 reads CASSMVGRRTGELFF. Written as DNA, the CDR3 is TGTGCCAGTAGTATGGTCGGCAGGAGGACCGGGGAGCTGTTTTTT.

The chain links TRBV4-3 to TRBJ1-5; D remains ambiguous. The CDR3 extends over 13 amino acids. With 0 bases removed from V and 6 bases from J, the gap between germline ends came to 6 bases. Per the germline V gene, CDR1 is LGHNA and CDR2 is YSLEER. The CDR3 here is CASSQEVSQPQHF. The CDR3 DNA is TGCGCCAGCAGCCAAGAGGTGAGTCAGCCCCAGCATTTT.

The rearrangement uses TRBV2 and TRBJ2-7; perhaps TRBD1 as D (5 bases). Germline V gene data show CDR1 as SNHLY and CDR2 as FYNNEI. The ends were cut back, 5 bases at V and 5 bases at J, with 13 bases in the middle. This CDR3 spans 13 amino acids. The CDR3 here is CASSSWGPNEQYF. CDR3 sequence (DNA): TGTGCCAGCAGTTCTTGGGGCCCCAACGAGCAGTACTTC.

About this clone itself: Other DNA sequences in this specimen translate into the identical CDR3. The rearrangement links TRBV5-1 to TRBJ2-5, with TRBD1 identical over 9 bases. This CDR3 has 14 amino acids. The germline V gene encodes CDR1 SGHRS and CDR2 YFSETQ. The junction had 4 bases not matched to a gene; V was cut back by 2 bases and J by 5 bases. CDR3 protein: CASSLTGGGETQYF. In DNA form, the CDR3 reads TGCGCCAGCAGCTTAACAGGGGGCGGGGAGACCCAGTACTTC.

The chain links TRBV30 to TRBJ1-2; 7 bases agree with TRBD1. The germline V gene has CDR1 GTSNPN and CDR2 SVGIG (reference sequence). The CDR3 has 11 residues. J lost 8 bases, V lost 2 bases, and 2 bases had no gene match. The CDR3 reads CAWSPGQGYTF. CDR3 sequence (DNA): TGTGCCTGGAGTCCGGGACAGGGCTACACCTTC.

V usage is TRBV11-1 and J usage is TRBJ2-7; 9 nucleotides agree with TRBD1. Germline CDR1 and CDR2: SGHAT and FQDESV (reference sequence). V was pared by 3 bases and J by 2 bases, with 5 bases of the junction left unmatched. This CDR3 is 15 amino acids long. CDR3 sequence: CASSFGTGLTYEQYV. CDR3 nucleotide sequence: TGTGCCAGCAGCTTCGGGACAGGGTTAACCTACGAGCAGTACGTC.

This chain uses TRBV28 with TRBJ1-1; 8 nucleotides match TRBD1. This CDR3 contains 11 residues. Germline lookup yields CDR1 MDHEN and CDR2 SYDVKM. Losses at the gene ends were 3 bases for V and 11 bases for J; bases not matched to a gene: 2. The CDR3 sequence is CASSFGQGAFF. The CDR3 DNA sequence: TGTGCCAGCAGTTTTGGACAGGGTGCTTTCTTT.

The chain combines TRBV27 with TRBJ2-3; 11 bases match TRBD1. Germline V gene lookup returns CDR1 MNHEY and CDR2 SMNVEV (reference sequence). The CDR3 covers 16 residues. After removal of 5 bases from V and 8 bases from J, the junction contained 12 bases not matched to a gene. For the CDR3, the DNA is TGTGCCAGCAGTCCGCCGGACAGGGGGCGTGGTGCTACGCAGTATTTT. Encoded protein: CASSPPDRGRGATQYF.

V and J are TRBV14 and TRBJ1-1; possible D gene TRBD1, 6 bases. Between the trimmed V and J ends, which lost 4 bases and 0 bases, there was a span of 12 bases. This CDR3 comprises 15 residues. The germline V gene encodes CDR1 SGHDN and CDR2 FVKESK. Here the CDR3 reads CASSRLTGVNTEAFF. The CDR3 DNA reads TGTGCCAGCAGCCGATTGACAGGTGTGAACACTGAAGCTTTCTTT.

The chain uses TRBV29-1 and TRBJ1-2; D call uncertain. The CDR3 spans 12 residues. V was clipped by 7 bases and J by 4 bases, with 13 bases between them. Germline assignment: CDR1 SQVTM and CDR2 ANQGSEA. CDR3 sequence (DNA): TGCAGCGATAGTGATCGGGGCTATGGCTACACCTTC. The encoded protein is CSDSDRGYGYTF.

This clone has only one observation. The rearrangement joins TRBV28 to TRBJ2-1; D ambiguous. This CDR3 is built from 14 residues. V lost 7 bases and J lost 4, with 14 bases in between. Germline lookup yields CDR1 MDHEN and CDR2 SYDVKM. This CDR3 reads CASTRGGSYNEQFF. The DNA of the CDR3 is TGTGCCAGCACAAGAGGCGGCTCATACAATGAGCAGTTCTTC. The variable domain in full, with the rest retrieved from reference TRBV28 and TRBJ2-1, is DVKVTQSSRYLVKRTGEKVFLECVQDMDHENMFWYRQDPGLGLRLIYFSYDVKMKEKGDIPEGYSVSREKKERFSLILESASTNQTSMYLCASTRGGSYNEQFFGPGTRLTVL.

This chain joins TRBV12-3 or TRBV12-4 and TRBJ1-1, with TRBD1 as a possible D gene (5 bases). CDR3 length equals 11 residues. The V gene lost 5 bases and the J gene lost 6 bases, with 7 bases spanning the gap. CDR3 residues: CASSRGAEAFF. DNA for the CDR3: TGTGCCAGCAGTCGGGGGGCTGAAGCTTTCTTT.

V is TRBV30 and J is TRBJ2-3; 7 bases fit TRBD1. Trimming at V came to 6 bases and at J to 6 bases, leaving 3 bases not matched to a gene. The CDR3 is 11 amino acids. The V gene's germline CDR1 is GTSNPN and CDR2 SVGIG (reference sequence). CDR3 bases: TGTGCCTGTACAGGGGTGGATACGCAGTATTTT. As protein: CACTGVDTQYF. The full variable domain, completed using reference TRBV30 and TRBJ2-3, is SQTIHQWPATLVQPVGSPLSLECTVEGTSNPNLYWYRQAAGRGLQLLFYSVGIGQISSEVPQNLSASRPQDRQFILSSKKLLLSDSGFYLCACTGVDTQYFGPGTRLTVL.